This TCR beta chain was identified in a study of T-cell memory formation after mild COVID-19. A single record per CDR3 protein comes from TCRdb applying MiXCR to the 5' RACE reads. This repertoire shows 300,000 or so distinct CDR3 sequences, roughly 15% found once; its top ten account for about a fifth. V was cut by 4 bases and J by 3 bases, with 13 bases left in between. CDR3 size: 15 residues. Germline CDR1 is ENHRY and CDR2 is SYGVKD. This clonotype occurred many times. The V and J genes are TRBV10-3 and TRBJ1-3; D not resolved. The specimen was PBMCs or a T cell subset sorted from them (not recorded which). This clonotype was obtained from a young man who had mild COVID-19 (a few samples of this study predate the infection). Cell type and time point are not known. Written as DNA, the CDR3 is TGTGCCATCAGTGCGGTCACCCGCCATGGAAACACCATATATTTT. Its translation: CAISAVTRHGNTIYF.